A single sample gave rise to the 24 T cell receptor beta chains below, sequenced in a study of regulatory T cells in long-lasting Graves disease. Both iRepertoire HTBI primers and Arm-PCR of CDR3 regions were used to build the TCR beta libraries. TCRdb reprocessed the multiplex PCR reads with MiXCR, giving one entry per CDR3 protein. The sample has around 360,000 distinct CDR3 sequences, 15% to 20% seen once; the top ten hold roughly a fifth. The sample's time point: newly diagnosed GD, antithyroid drugs for less than 3 months. With RNA extracted from PBMCs as input, the TCR library was made. The same specimen was also included in a second study, on T cells in Graves' hyperthyroidism and ophthalmopathy.

The specimen comprised peripheral blood mononuclear cells (PBMCs), sampled at new diagnosis, from a patient treated with antithyroid drugs. These receptors were taken from a woman aged 18 to 35 with Graves disease.

The sample holds many counts of this clonotype. CDR3 in amino acids: CASSEGPGEAFF. CDR3 coding DNA: TGTGCCAGCAGCGAGGGACCGGGTGAAGCTTTCTTT. The V gene is TRBV9, the J gene TRBJ1-1, with D perhaps matching TRBD1 (5 bases). The length of the CDR3 is 12 residues. Deletions cut 3 bases from V and 7 bases from J, with 10 bases between. Germline CDR1 is SGDLS and CDR2 is YYNGEE.

This clonotype has a count of ten or more. CDR3 in amino acids: CASSEPRLRGEQYF. CDR3 nucleotide sequence: TGTGCCAGCAGTGAACCGCGGCTCCGGGGCGAGCAGTACTTC. The V and J genes are TRBV6-1 and TRBJ2-7; possibly TRBD2 for D (5 bases). Germline loops: CDR1 MNHNS, CDR2 SASEGT. CDR3 length: 14 amino acids. V gave up 2 bases and J gave up 6 bases, with 14 bases separating them.

This chain joins TRBV9 and TRBJ2-1, with D maybe TRBD2 (6 bases). With 2 bases removed from V and 6 bases from J, the gap between germline ends came to 15 bases. Germline V gene sequence: CDR1 SGDLS, CDR2 YYNGEE. This CDR3 comprises 15 residues. The DNA for the CDR3 is TGTGCCAGCAGCGTTTACGGGAGTCAGGGCAATGAGCAGTTCTTC. Translation gives CASSVYGSQGNEQFF.

The V and J genes are TRBV24-1 and TRBJ1-5, with D possibly TRBD1 on 5 matching bases. Germline CDR1 KGHDR, CDR2 SFDVKD. Trimming cost V 4 bases and J 6 bases, with 6 bases left between them. This CDR3 spans 12 amino acids. The CDR3 bases are TGTGCCACCAGTGAAGGGGTTCAGCCCCAGCATTTT. It yields the protein CATSEGVQPQHF.

V usage is TRBV2 and J usage is TRBJ1-6; D unresolved. CDR1 and CDR2 from the germline V gene are SNHLY and FYNNEI. Between the trimmed V and J ends, which lost 6 bases and 2 bases, there was a span of 11 bases. This CDR3 spans 15 amino acids. CDR3 sequence (DNA): TGTGCCAGCAGCCTAGAAGCCGCCTATAATTCACCCCTCCACTTT. It encodes CASSLEAAYNSPLHF.

There are a few counts of this clonotype. This chain links TRBV7-3 with TRBJ2-6; 11 bases map to TRBD1. The length of the CDR3 is 18 residues. The germline V gene has CDR1 SGHTA and CDR2 FQGTGA. V shed 5 bases and J 0 bases; nucleotides not matched to a gene: 6. The CDR3, as DNA: TGTGCCAGCAGCAAAGCCGGGACAGGGGGCTCTGGGGCCAACGTCCTGACTTTC. Protein: CASSKAGTGGSGANVLTF.

Ten or more counts support this clonotype. This chain links TRBV7-9 with TRBJ2-3; 7 bases are a match to TRBD1. The CDR3 sequence is 14 residues long. Germline CDR1 SEHNR, CDR2 FQNEAQ (reference sequence). V was clipped by 8 bases and J by 4 bases; unmatched bases: 9. The CDR3, as DNA: TGTGCCAGCCACAAGACAGGGTTAGCAGATACGCAGTATTTT. Its protein product is CASHKTGLADTQYF.

J is TRBJ2-5 and V is TRBV9; 8 bases fit TRBD2. V trimming: 2 bases; J trimming: 5 bases; junction bases outside the gene matches: 14. CDR1 and CDR2 from the germline V gene are SGDLS and YYNGEE. CDR3 size: 17 residues. Here the CDR3 DNA reads TGTGCCAGCAGCGTGGCGGCTGGCGGGGGGTTGGGGGAGACCCAGTACTTC. Protein: CASSVAAGGGLGETQYF.

This clonotype appeared many times. The chain has TRBV7-9 and TRBJ2-7, with 8 bases matching TRBD1. Germline V gene lookup returns CDR1 SEHNR and CDR2 FQNEAQ (reference sequence). The junction had 5 bases not matched to a gene; V was cut back by 2 bases and J by 2 bases. The CDR3 is 15 residues long. The CDR3 here is CASSLQGASTYEQYF. CDR3 sequence (DNA): TGTGCCAGCAGCTTACAGGGGGCTTCAACCTACGAGCAGTACTTC.

This clonotype showed up many times. This chain uses TRBV3-1 with TRBJ2-1, with D unclear. Germline CDR1 and CDR2: LGHDT and YNNKEL (reference sequence). V lost 3 bases and J 3 bases, leaving 3 bases between the germline ends. The CDR3 spans 12 residues. The CDR3 reads CASSQYYNEQFF. The CDR3 nucleotides read TGTGCCAGCAGCCAGTACTACAATGAGCAGTTCTTC.

This clonotype has at least ten counts. This sequence joins TRBV7-9 and TRBJ2-7, with D perhaps matching TRBD1 (6 bases). In germline, CDR1 is SEHNR, CDR2 FQNEAQ (reference sequence). CDR3 length equals 14 residues. V was clipped by 7 bases and J by 3 bases, with 16 bases between them. CDR3 region: CASTRTDSNYEQYF. As DNA, the CDR3 is TGTGCCAGCACCCGGACAGACAGTAACTACGAGCAGTACTTC.

There are a few counts of this clonotype. The CDR3 loop reads CASSLQGTGTDGSPLHF. The CDR3 DNA reads as TGCGCCAGCAGCTTGCAGGGGACCGGGACAGATGGTTCACCCCTCCACTTT. This chain uses TRBV5-1 with TRBJ1-6; 7 bases agree with TRBD1. The length of the CDR3 is 17 residues. V lost 1 base to trimming and J lost 9 bases; unmatched junction nucleotides: 13. The V gene's germline CDR1 is SGHRS and CDR2 YFSETQ.

Many counts were recorded for this clonotype. The chain joins TRBV29-1 to TRBJ1-1, with D hard to call. Looked up from germline, CDR1 is SQVTM and CDR2 is ANQGSEA. V was trimmed by 6 bases and J by 1 base, leaving 12 bases between them. The CDR3 covers 13 residues. The CDR3 is CSVRTARNTEAFF. CDR3 in DNA: TGCAGCGTCAGGACGGCACGGAACACTGAAGCTTTCTTT.

This clonotype came up many times. This chain links TRBV30 with TRBJ1-6; D remains unclear. The CDR3 totals 11 residues. CDR1 is GTSNPN, CDR2 SVGIG, per germline (reference sequence). The V end lost 1 base, the J end lost 7 bases, and 2 bases lay between the germline ends. CDR3 loop: CAWSGNSPLHF. CDR3 DNA sequence: TGTGCCTGGAGTGGAAATTCACCCCTCCACTTT.

This chain links TRBV5-5 with TRBJ2-5; 15 bases align to TRBD2. The CDR3 sequence is 17 residues long. V was clipped by 0 bases and J by 2 bases; unmatched bases: 2. Germline CDR1 reads SGHKS; CDR2 reads YYEKEE (reference sequence). The CDR3 DNA sequence: TGTGCCAGCAGCTTGGGGGGACTAGCGGGGGGACAAGAGACCCAGTACTTC. Protein product: CASSLGGLAGGQETQYF. Complete variable domain (other parts from reference TRBV5-5 and TRBJ2-5): DAGVTQSPTHLIKTRGQQVTLRCSPISGHKSVSWYQQVLGQGPQFIFQYYEKEERGRGNFPDRFSARQFPNYSSELNVNALLLGDSALYLCASSLGGLAGGQETQYFGPGTRLLVL.

This chain links TRBV7-9 with TRBJ2-7, with TRBD1 matching 7 bases. The ends lost 6 bases at V and 2 bases at J; junction bases unmatched: 7. The CDR3 length is 14 residues. Per the germline V gene, CDR1 is SEHNR and CDR2 is FQNEAQ (reference sequence). The DNA for the CDR3 is TGTGCCAGCAGTCGGACAGGAGGAACCTACGAGCAGTACTTC. Its protein is CASSRTGGTYEQYF. The full variable domain, rest sourced from reference TRBV7-9 and TRBJ2-7, is DTGVSQNPRHKITKRGQNVTFRCDPISEHNRLYWYRQTLGQGPEFLTYFQNEAQLEKSRLLSDRFSAERPKGSFSTLEIQRTEQGDSAMYLCASSRTGGTYEQYFGPGTRLTVT.

This clonotype was observed at least ten times. The chain is built from TRBV5-1 and TRBJ2-5; unclear D gene. Germline values: CDR1 SGHRS, CDR2 YFSETQ. There are 15 residues in the CDR3. V lost 5 bases to trimming and J lost 0 bases, with 14 bases between them. The CDR3 DNA reads as TGCGCCAGCAGGAGACGTTTGGGGAACCAAGAGACCCAGTACTTC. It codes for CASRRRLGNQETQYF.

This clonotype was seen repeatedly, ten times or more. The genes are TRBV27 and TRBJ1-2, with 9 bases identical to TRBD1. Germline assignment: CDR1 MNHEY and CDR2 SMNVEV (reference sequence). With 6 bases clipped from V and 2 bases from J, the junction kept 13 bases outside the gene matches. The CDR3 sequence is 17 residues long. CDR3 nucleotides: TGTGCCAGCAGCCCGGCCCCGGTGGGGACAGGGAACTATGGCTACACCTTC. It specifies CASSPAPVGTGNYGYTF.

This clonotype appeared many times. The chain has TRBV6-1 and TRBJ1-1; 9 bases are shared with TRBD1. The CDR3 covers 16 residues. The J segment lost 3 bases and the V segment lost 4 bases, leaving 9 bases of the junction unmatched. Germline CDR1 and CDR2: MNHNS and SASEGT. CDR3 bases: TGTGCCAGCAGTGTCTTACAGGGGGCGAGGGACACTGAAGCTTTCTTT. Translated, it gives CASSVLQGARDTEAFF.

The chain links TRBV30 to TRBJ2-3; D not certain. V lost 4 bases, J lost 8 bases, and 13 bases lay in between. The CDR3 has 12 residues. Germline assignment: CDR1 GTSNPN and CDR2 SVGIG (reference sequence). The CDR3 DNA sequence: TGTGCCTGGACTCCTACCACGGGTACGCAGTATTTT. It encodes CAWTPTTGTQYF.

This clonotype was counted many times. The CDR3 bases are TGTGCCAGCAGCCCCCACAGGGATTTCACCTACGAGCAGTACTTC. Its translation is CASSPHRDFTYEQYF. V is TRBV3-1 and J is TRBJ2-7, with D tentatively TRBD1 (6 bases). The ends were cut back, 4 bases at V and 2 bases at J, with 15 bases in the middle. Germline-derived CDR1 and CDR2 are LGHDT and YNNKEL (reference sequence). CDR3 size: 15 residues.

This clonotype was picked up many times. The rearrangement joins TRBV7-8 to TRBJ2-3, with D unclear. The J call is uncertain, as TRBJ2-1 better fits the DNA end. Per germline, CDR1 SGHVS and CDR2 FQNEAQ. The CDR3 runs 13 residues. CDR3 region: CASSFRVVIEQFF. The CDR3 coding sequence is TGTGCCAGCAGCTTTCGCGTAGTCATTGAGCAGTTCTTC.

This clonotype was seen repeatedly, ten times or more. The J gene is TRBJ2-3, the V gene TRBV3-1, with TRBD2 matching 9 bases. The CDR3 totals 13 residues. V trimming: 8 bases; J trimming: 1 base; junction bases outside the gene matches: 1. Germline CDR1 reads LGHDT; CDR2 reads YNNKEL (reference sequence). CDR3 nucleotide sequence: TGTGCCAGCCAGCGGGGGGGCACAGATACGCAGTATTTT. This translates into CASQRGGTDTQYF.

This clonotype was observed at least ten times. The chain links TRBV7-2 to TRBJ1-5; unclear D gene. Deletions cut 2 bases from V and 0 bases from J, with 8 bases between. Germline values: CDR1 SGHTA, CDR2 FQGNSA. This CDR3 is built from 15 residues. As DNA, the CDR3 is TGTGCCAGCAGCTTATCGGCTTATAGCAATCAGCCCCAGCATTTT. Protein sequence: CASSLSAYSNQPQHF.